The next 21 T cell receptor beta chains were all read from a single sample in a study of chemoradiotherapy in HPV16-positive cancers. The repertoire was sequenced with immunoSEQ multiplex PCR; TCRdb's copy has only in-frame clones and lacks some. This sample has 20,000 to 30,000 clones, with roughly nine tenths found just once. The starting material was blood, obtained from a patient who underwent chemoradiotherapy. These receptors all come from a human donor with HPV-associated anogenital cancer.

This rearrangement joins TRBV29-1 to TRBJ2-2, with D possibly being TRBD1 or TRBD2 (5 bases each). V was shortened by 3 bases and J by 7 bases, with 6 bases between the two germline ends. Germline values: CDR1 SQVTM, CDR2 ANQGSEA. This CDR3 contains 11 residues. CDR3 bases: TGCAGCGTTGAGAGGGGCGGGGAGCTGTTTTTT. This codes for CSVERGGELFF.

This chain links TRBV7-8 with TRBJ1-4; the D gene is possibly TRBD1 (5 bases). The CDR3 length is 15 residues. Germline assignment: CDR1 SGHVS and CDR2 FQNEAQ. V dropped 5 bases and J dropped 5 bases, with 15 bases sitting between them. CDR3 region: CASSRIGTGNEKLFF. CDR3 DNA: TGTGCCAGCAGCCGAATCGGGACGGGAAATGAAAAACTGTTTTTT.

The CDR3 DNA reads as TGTGCCAGCAGCGTAGTAGGCAGCACTGAAGCTTTCTTT. Translated: CASSVVGSTEAFF. J is TRBJ1-1 and V is TRBV9, with D hard to call. Germline-derived CDR1 and CDR2 are SGDLS and YYNGEE. There are 13 residues in the CDR3. V shed 0 bases and J shed 4 bases, with 7 bases lying between them.

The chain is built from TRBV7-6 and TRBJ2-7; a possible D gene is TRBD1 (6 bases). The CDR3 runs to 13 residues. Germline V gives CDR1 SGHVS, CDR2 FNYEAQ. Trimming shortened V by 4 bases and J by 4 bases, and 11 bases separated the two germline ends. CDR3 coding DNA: TGTGCCAGCAGCTCCCGGGACAAATACGAGCAGTACTTC. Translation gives CASSSRDKYEQYF.

The CDR3 region has the DNA TGTGCCTGGAGCCCTCTGGGTCTACGGGGTGAAAAACTGTTTTTT. It encodes CAWSPLGLRGEKLFF. J is TRBJ1-4 and V is TRBV30; no definite D call. CDR1 GTSNPN and CDR2 SVGIG come from the germline V gene (reference sequence). The CDR3 is 15 amino acids. The V gene lost 3 bases and the J gene lost 7 bases, with 18 bases spanning the gap. Looking up the rest from reference TRBV30 and TRBJ1-4 gives the full variable domain: SQTIHQWPATLVQPVGSPLSLECTVEGTSNPNLYWYRQAAGRGLQLLFYSVGIGQISSEVPQNLSASRPQDRQFILSSKKLLLSDSGFYLCAWSPLGLRGEKLFFGSGTQLSVL.

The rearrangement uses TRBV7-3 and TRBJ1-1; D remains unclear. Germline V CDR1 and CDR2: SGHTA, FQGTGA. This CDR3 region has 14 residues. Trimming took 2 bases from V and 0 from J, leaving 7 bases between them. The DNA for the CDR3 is TGTGCCAGCAGCTTACTGGGCATGAACACTGAAGCTTTCTTT. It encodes CASSLLGMNTEAFF.

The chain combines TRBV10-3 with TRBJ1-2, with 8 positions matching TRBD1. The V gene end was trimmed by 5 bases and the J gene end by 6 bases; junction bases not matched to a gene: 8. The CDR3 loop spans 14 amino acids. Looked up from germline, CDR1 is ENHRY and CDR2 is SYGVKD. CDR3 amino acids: CAISMTGVYDGYTF. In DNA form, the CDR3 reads TGTGCCATCAGTATGACAGGGGTCTACGATGGCTACACCTTC.

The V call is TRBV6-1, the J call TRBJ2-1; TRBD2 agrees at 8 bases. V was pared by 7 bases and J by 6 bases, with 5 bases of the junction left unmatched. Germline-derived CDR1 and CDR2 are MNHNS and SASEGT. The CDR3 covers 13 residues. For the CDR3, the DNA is TGTGCCAGCACGGGGGGGGCTAGCAATGAGCAGTTCTTC. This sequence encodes CASTGGASNEQFF.

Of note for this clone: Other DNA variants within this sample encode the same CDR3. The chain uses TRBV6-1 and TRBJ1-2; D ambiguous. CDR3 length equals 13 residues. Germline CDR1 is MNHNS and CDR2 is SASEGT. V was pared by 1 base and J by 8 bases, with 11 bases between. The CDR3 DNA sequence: TGTGCCAGCAGTGAAGAGGTGGGTCCGGGCTACACCTTC. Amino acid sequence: CASSEEVGPGYTF.

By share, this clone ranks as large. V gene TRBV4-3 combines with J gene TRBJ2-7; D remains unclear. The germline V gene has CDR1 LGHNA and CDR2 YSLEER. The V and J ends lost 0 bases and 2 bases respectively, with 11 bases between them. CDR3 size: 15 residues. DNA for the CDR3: TGCGCCAGCAGCCAAGAGGCGTCCCTCACCTACGAGCAGTACTTC. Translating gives CASSQEASLTYEQYF.

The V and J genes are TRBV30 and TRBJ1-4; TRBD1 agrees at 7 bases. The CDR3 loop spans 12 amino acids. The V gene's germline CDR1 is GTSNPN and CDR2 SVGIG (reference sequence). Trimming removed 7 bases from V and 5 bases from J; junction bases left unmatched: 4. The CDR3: CALKDRNEKLFF. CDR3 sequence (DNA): TGTGCCTTGAAGGACAGGAATGAAAAACTGTTTTTT.

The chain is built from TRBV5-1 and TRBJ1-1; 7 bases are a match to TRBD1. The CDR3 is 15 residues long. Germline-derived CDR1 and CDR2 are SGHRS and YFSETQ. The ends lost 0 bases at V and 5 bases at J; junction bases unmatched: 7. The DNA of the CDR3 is TGCGCCAGCAGCTTGGGGTCGACAGGGATTACTGAAGCTTTCTTT. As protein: CASSLGSTGITEAFF.

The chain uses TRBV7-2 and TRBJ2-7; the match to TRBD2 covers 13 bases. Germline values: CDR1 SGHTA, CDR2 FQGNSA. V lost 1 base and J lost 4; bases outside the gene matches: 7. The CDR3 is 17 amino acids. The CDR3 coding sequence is TGTGCCAGCAGCTTAGGGGGGACTAGCGGGATTTTATACGAGCAGTACTTC. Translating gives CASSLGGTSGILYEQYF.

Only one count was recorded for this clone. CDR3 in amino acids: CASSRDWDEQYF. As DNA, the CDR3 is TGTGCCAGCTCCCGCGATTGGGACGAGCAGTACTTC. The rearrangement uses TRBV18 and TRBJ2-5; D is unresolved. The J call could be wrong; TRBJ2-7 is a better fit for the DNA end. The V gene's germline CDR1 is KGHSH and CDR2 LQKENI. This CDR3 is 12 amino acids long.

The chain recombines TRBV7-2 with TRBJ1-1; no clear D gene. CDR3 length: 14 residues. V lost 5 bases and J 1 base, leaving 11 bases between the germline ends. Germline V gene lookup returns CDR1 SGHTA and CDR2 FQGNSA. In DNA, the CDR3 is TGTGCCAGCAGCCCAAGGACGGGGAACACTGAAGCTTTCTTT. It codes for CASSPRTGNTEAFF.

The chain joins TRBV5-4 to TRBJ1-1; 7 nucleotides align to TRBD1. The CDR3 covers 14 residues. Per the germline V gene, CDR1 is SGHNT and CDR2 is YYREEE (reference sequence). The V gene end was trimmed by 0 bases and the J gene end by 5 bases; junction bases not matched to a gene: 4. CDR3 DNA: TGTGCCAGCAGCTTGGGGGACAGTAAAACTGAAGCTTTCTTT. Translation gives CASSLGDSKTEAFF. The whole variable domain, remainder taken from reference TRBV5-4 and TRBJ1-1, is ETGVTQSPTHLIKTRGQQVTLRCSSQSGHNTVSWYQQALGQGPQFIFQYYREEENGRGNFPPRFSGLQFPNYSSELNVNALELDDSALYLCASSLGDSKTEAFFGQGTRLTVV.

The CDR3 region is CASSMTGAFDEQFF. The CDR3 DNA sequence: TGTGCCAGCAGCATGACAGGGGCGTTCGATGAGCAGTTCTTC. This rearrangement joins TRBV11-2 to TRBJ2-1; TRBD1 matches 8 bases. This CDR3 comprises 14 residues. V was clipped by 5 bases and J by 8 bases; unmatched bases: 8. Germline V gives CDR1 SGHAT, CDR2 FQNNGV.

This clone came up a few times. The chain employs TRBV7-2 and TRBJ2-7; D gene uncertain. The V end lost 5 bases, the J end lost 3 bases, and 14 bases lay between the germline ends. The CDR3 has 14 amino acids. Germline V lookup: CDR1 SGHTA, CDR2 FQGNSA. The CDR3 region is CASSRMDPDYEQYF. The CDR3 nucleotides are TGTGCCAGCAGCCGTATGGACCCAGACTACGAGCAGTACTTC.

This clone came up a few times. This CDR3 reads CASSVVGTGRDEQFF. The CDR3, as DNA: TGTGCCAGCAGCGTAGTTGGGACAGGGAGGGATGAGCAGTTCTTC. This chain connects TRBV9 to TRBJ2-1, with 9 bases aligning to TRBD1. V was clipped by 0 bases and J by 8 bases; unmatched bases: 6. Germline V gives CDR1 SGDLS, CDR2 YYNGEE. The CDR3 sequence is 15 residues long.

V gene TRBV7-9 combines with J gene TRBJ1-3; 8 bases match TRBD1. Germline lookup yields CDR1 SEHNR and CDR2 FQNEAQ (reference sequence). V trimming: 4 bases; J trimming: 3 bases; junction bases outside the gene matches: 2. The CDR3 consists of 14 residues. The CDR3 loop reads CASSWTGNGNTIYF. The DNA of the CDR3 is TGTGCCAGCAGCTGGACAGGGAATGGAAACACCATATATTTT. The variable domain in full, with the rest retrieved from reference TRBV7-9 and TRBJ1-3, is DTGVSQNPRHKITKRGQNVTFRCDPISEHNRLYWYRQTLGQGPEFLTYFQNEAQLEKSRLLSDRFSAERPKGSFSTLEIQRTEQGDSAMYLCASSWTGNGNTIYFGEGSWLTVV.

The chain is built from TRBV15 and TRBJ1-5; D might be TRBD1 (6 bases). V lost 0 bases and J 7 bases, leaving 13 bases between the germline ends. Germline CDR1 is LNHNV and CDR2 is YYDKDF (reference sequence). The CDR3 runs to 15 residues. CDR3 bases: TGTGCCACCAGCAGAGATCAGGGGAGTACGCAGCCCCAGCATTTT. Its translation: CATSRDQGSTQPQHF. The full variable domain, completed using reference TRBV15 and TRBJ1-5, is DAMVIQNPRYQVTQFGKPVTLSCSQTLNHNVMYWYQQKSSQAPKLLFHYYDKDFNNEADTPDNFQSRRPNTSFCFLDIRSPGLGDTAMYLCATSRDQGSTQPQHFGDGTRLSIL.